This T cell receptor beta chain was observed in a study of preoperative IRX-2 immunotherapy in early breast cancer. From germline, CDR1 is SGHVS and CDR2 FQNEAQ. Unmatched junction bases numbered 1, after V lost 0 bases and J lost 4 bases. This CDR3 has 14 residues. Regarding treatment: preoperative locoregional IRX-2 cytokine immunotherapy. Preoperative locoregional IRX-2 cytokine immunotherapy was tested in the phase Ib source study. The repertoire was sequenced with immunoSEQ multiplex PCR; TCRdb's copy has only in-frame clones and lacks some. The sample carries 20,000 to 30,000 clones, roughly 89% recorded once.

Material: tumor tissue, obtained after IRX-2 immunotherapy. The TCR originated in a human donor with breast cancer. The rearrangement links TRBV7-8 to TRBJ1-1; 8 bases agree with TRBD1. The CDR3 sequence is CASSLAGTGTEAFF. CDR3 nucleotides: TGTGCCAGCAGCTTAGCGGGGACAGGCACTGAAGCTTTCTTT.